This T cell receptor beta chain was identified during a study of T cells in Graves' hyperthyroidism and ophthalmopathy. The study, taken as a whole, reports: Expanded thyroid clonotypes (above 0.001) were mostly also found in blood. Ophthalmopathy was identified by the model a median about 6.8 months ahead of onset. A model of 13 V-J pairs discriminated ophthalmopathy from stable hyperthyroidism.

RNA transcripts provided the source from which TCR beta CDR3 regions were amplified. The HTBI primer set served for first-round RT-PCR of the TCR CDR3. TCRdb redid the calling of the multiplex PCR reads with MiXCR, one entry per CDR3 protein. Of roughly 560,000 distinct CDR3 sequences in the sample, about 15% were seen once. In this sample, this clonotype turned up many times. The antigen remains undetermined. The CDR3 length is 17 residues. CDR1 is ENHRY and CDR2 is SYGVKD in the germline V gene. Trimming removed 4 bases at V and 6 bases at J, with 21 bases between. The TCR originated in a woman in her forties with Graves' ophthalmopathy. Sequenced input: blood. V usage is TRBV10-3 and J usage is TRBJ2-2; maybe TRBD1 (6 bases). The CDR3 DNA reads as TGTGCCATCAGTGGGATCGCAGACGGGACATTCCCCGGGGAGCTGTTTTTT. Translation gives CAISGIADGTFPGELFF.